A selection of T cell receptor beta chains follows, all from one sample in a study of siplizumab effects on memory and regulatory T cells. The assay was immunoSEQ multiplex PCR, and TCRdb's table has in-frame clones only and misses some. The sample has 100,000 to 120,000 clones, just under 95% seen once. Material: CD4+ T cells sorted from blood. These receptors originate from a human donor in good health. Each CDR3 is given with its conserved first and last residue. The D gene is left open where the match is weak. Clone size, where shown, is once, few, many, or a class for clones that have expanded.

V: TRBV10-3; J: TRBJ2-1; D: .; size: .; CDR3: CATTAELYNEQFF; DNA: TGTGCCACCACTGCTGAGCTTTACAATGAGCAGTTCTTC
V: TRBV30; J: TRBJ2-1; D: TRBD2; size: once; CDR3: CAWAAGTVARNEQFF; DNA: TGTGCCTGGGCAGCGGGGACCGTGGCGCGCAATGAGCAGTTCTTC
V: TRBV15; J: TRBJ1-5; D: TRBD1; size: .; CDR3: CATSRGTGHNQPQHF; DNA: TGTGCCACCAGCAGAGGGACAGGCCACAATCAGCCCCAGCATTTT
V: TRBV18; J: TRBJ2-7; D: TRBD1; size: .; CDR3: CASSPRGSNEQYF; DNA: TGTGCCAGCTCTCCCAGGGGGTCGAACGAGCAGTACTTC
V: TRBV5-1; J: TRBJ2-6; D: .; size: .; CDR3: CASSYGDSGANVLTF; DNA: TGCGCCAGCAGCTACGGGGATTCTGGGGCCAACGTCCTGACTTTC
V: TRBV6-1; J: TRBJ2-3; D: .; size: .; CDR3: CASSEHVPGVTDTQYF; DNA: TGTGCCAGCAGTGAACATGTTCCGGGAGTAACAGATACGCAGTATTTT
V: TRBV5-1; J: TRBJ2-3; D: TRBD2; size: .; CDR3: CARGQPSGGWSDTQYF; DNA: TGCGCCAGAGGTCAACCTAGCGGGGGGTGGTCAGATACGCAGTATTTT
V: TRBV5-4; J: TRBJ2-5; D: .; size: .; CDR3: CASSPSGAIQETQYF; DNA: TGTGCCAGCAGCCCGTCAGGAGCAATCCAAGAGACCCAGTACTTC
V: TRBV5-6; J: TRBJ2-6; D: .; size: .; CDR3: CASTIYGSGANVLTF; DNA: TGTGCCAGCACGATCTACGGGTCTGGGGCCAACGTCCTGACTTTC
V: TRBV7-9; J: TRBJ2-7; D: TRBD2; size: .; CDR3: CASSLELAGHEQYF; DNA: TGTGCCAGCAGCTTAGAACTAGCGGGACACGAGCAGTACTTC
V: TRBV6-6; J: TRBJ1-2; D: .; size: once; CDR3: CASSYRQGPYGYTF; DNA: TGTGCCAGCAGTTACAGGCAGGGCCCCTATGGCTACACCTTC
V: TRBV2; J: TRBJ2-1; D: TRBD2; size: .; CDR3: CAIGTSAYNEQFF; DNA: TGTGCCATCGGGACTAGCGCCTACAATGAGCAGTTCTTC
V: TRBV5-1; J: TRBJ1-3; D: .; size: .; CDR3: CASRQFSGNTIYF; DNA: TGCGCCAGCAGACAGTTCTCTGGAAACACCATATATTTT
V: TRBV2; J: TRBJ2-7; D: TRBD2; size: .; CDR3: CASRYTSGGSYEQYF; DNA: TGTGCCAGCAGGTACACTAGCGGAGGCTCCTACGAGCAGTACTTC
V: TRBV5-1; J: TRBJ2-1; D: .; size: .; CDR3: CASSSGLLSNNEQFF; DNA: TGCGCCAGCAGCTCCGGACTGCTATCAAACAATGAGCAGTTCTTC
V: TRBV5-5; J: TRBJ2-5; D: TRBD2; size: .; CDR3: CASSHRGGGQETQYF; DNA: TGTGCCAGCAGCCATCGTGGGGGAGGGCAAGAGACCCAGTACTTC
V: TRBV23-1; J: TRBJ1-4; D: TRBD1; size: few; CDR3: CASAFTGGADEKLFF; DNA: TGCGCCAGCGCTTTTACAGGGGGCGCGGATGAAAAACTGTTTTTT
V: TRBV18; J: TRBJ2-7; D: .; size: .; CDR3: CASSLASYEQYF; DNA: TGTGCCAGCTCACTGGCCAGTTACGAGCAGTACTTC
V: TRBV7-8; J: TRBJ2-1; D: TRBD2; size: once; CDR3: CASSSYSGSHNEQFF; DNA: TGTGCCAGCAGCTCCTATAGCGGGAGTCACAATGAGCAGTTCTTC
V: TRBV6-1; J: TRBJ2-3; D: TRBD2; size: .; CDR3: CASSEGPWTSGGSDTQYF; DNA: TGTGCCAGCAGTGAAGGACCCTGGACTAGCGGGGGTTCAGATACGCAGTATTTT
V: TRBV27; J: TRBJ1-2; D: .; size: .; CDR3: CASSSTNRAGGYTF; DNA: TGTGCCAGCAGCAGCACGAACAGGGCAGGAGGCTACACCTTC
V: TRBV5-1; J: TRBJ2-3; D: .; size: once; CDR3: CASSLVGTSTDTQYF; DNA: TGCGCCAGCAGCTTGGTTGGGACTAGCACAGATACGCAGTATTTT
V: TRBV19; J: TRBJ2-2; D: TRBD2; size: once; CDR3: CASSIAPREGRTGELFF; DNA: TGTGCCAGTAGTATTGCTCCTAGGGAGGGCCGCACCGGGGAGCTGTTTTTT
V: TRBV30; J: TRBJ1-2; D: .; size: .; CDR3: CAWSQYGLGTNYGYTF; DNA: TGTGCCTGGAGTCAGTACGGTCTGGGAACTAACTATGGCTACACCTTC
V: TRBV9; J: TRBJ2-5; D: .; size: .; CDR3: CASSSGGYRQETQYF; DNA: TGTGCCAGCAGCTCAGGAGGATACCGCCAAGAGACCCAGTACTTC
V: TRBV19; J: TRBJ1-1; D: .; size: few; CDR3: CASSLTGVNTEAFF; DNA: TGTGCCAGTAGCCTTACCGGGGTGAACACTGAAGCTTTCTTT
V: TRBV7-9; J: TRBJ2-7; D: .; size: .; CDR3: CASSRGSYEQYF; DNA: TGTGCCAGCAGCCGCGGATCCTACGAGCAGTACTTC
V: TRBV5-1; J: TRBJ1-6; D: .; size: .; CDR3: CASSGVDNSPLHF; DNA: TGCGCCAGCAGCGGTGTGGATAATTCACCCCTCCACTTT
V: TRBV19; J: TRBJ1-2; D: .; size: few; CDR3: CASTPNSVGYTF; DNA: TGTGCCAGTACCCCGAATTCGGTAGGCTACACCTTC
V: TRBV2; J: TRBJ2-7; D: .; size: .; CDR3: CASRATGRGDEQYF; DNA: TGTGCCAGCAGAGCTACAGGGAGGGGCGACGAGCAGTACTTC
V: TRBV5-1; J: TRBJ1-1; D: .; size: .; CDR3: CASSLIRDELTGGTEAFF; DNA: TGCGCCAGCAGCCTGATCCGGGACGAACTCACCGGAGGTACTGAAGCTTTCTTT
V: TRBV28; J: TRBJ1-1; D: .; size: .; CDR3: CASSPAWGINTEAFF; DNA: TGTGCCAGCAGTCCGGCGTGGGGGATAAACACTGAAGCTTTCTTT
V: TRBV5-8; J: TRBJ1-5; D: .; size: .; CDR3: CASRGRNNQPQHF; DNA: TGTGCCAGCAGGGGGAGGAACAATCAGCCCCAGCATTTT
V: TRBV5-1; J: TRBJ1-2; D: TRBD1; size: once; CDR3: CASSPDRDGYTF; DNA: TGCGCCAGCAGCCCGGACAGGGATGGCTACACCTTC
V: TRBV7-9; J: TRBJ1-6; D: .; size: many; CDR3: CASSPQGGGSPLHF; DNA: TGTGCCAGCAGCCCACAGGGAGGTGGTTCACCCCTCCACTTT
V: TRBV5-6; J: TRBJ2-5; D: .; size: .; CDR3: CASSLASIETQYF; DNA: TGTGCCAGCAGCTTGGCCAGTATAGAGACCCAGTACTTC
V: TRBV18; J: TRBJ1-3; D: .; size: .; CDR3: CASSIGQSSGNTIYF; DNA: TGTGCCAGCTCAATTGGGCAGAGCTCTGGAAACACCATATATTTT
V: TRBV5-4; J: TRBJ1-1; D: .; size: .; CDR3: CASSYRDKAFF; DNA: TGTGCCAGCAGCTACCGGGACAAAGCTTTCTTT
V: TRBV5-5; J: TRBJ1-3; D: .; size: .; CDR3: CASSVMGGNTIYF; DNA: TGTGCCAGCAGCGTAATGGGCGGAAACACCATATATTTT
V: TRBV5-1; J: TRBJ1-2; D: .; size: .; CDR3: CASSFLYRNYGYTF; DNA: TGTGCCAGCAGCTTTTTGTACAGAAACTATGGCTACACCTTC
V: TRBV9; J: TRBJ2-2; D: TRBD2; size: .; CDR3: CASSVRTSGAGELFF; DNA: TGTGCCAGCAGCGTACGGACTAGCGGGGCCGGGGAGCTGTTTTTT
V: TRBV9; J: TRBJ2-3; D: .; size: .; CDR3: CASSPMGRGSTDTQYF; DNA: TGTGCCAGCAGCCCCATGGGCAGGGGAAGCACAGATACGCAGTATTTT
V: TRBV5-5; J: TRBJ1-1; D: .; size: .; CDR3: CASTTTGTMNTEAFF; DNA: TGTGCCAGCACTACTACAGGGACCATGAACACTGAAGCTTTCTTT
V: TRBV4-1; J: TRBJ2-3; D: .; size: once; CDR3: CASSQPYNGLDTQYF; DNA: TGCGCCAGCAGCCAACCTTACAACGGGCTAGATACGCAGTATTTT
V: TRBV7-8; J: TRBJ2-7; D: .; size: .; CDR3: CASSLREPGSHYEQYF; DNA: TGTGCCAGCAGCTTAAGGGAGCCGGGGAGTCATTACGAGCAGTACTTC
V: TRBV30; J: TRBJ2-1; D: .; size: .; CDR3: CAWAGLNNEQFF; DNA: TGTGCCTGGGCTGGATTGAACAATGAGCAGTTCTTC
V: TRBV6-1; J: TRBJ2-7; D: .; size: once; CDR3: CASSLDGLYEQYF; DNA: TGTGCCAGCAGTCTCGACGGCCTCTACGAGCAGTACTTC
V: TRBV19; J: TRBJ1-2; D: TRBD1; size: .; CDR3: CASSPPGTGYYGYTF; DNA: TGTGCCAGTAGTCCCCCCGGGACAGGCTACTATGGCTACACCTTC
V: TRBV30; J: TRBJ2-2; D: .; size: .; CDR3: CAWSSGTYTGELFF; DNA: TGTGCCTGGAGTTCAGGGACTTACACCGGGGAGCTGTTTTTT
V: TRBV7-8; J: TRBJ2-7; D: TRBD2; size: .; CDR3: CASSWGGFGYEQYF; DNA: TGTGCCAGCAGCTGGGGGGGGTTCGGTTACGAGCAGTACTTC
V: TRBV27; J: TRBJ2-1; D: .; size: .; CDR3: CASSLAGYNEQFF; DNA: TGTGCCAGCAGTTTGGCCGGTTACAATGAGCAGTTCTTC
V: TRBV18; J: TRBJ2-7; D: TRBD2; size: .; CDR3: CASSRERDYEQYF; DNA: TGTGCCAGCTCGCGGGAGAGAGACTACGAGCAGTACTTC
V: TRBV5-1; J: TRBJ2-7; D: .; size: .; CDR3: CASSPGTSEEQYF; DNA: TGCGCCAGCAGCCCCGGGACGAGTGAAGAGCAGTACTTC
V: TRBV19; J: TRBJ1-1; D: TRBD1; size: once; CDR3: CASSRDRAEAFF; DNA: TGTGCCAGTAGTAGGGACAGAGCTGAAGCTTTCTTT
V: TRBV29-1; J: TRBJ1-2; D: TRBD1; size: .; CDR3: CSVADRVGYTF; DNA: TGCAGCGTAGCCGACAGGGTTGGCTATACCTTC